Listed below are T cell receptor beta chains from one sample, sequenced in a study of shared clonotypes between healthy human individuals. Data came from immunoSEQ multiplex PCR; TCRdb stores just in-frame clones and leaves some out. Of over a million clones listed, about 80% are singletons. Input material: memory CD4+ T cells from PBMCs. Every receptor here comes from a man younger than 35 in good health. Some clones in this sample may be carry-over from other donors' samples. The CDR3 runs from the conserved cysteine through the conserved F or W. The order of the fields is D gene, clone size, J gene, V gene, CDR3 protein, CDR3 DNA. The D gene is left open where the match is weak. Clone sizes are given selectively: once, few, many, or a class where the clone is expanded.

.	.	TRBJ2-5	TRBV4-1	CASSYTEGQETQYF	TGCGCCAGCAGTTACACCGAGGGCCAAGAGACCCAGTACTTC
.	.	TRBJ2-3	TRBV9	CASSGSGGGTDTQYF	TGTGCCAGCAGCGGTAGCGGTGGAGGCACAGATACGCAGTATTTT
.	.	TRBJ1-5	TRBV6-5	CASSYVQEPNQPQHF	TGTGCCAGCAGTTACGTCCAGGAACCCAATCAGCCCCAGCATTTT
.	once	TRBJ2-3	TRBV7-8	CASSPVRGTQYF	TGTGCCAGCAGCCCCGTCCGGGGTACGCAGTATTTT
TRBD2	.	TRBJ2-5	TRBV28	CASSKFSGRFETQYF	TGTGCCAGCAGTAAATTTAGCGGGAGGTTCGAGACCCAGTACTTC
TRBD1	.	TRBJ1-5	TRBV19	CASRKTGTGSNQPQHF	TGTGCCAGTAGAAAAACCGGGACAGGGTCCAATCAGCCCCAGCATTTT
TRBD2	.	TRBJ2-1	TRBV5-1	CASSPKLSGLANYNEQFF	TGCGCCAGCAGCCCTAAGCTTTCGGGACTAGCGAACTACAATGAGCAGTTCTTC
.	.	TRBJ1-2	TRBV5-8	CASRRRDGRDYGYTF	TGTGCCAGCAGAAGACGCGACGGCAGGGACTATGGCTACACCTTC
.	.	TRBJ2-1	TRBV5-1	CASSLEGHSIYNEQFF	TGCGCCAGCAGCTTGGAGGGGCACTCCATTTACAATGAGCAGTTCTTC
.	.	TRBJ1-1	TRBV7-3	CASTKEEGTEAFF	TGTGCCAGCACTAAGGAGGAAGGCACTGAAGCTTTCTTT
.	.	TRBJ2-3	TRBV6-5	CASREGVLDTQYF	TGTGCCAGCAGGGAGGGGGTCTTGGATACGCAGTATTTT
.	.	TRBJ2-7	TRBV11-2	CASSLQQRDEQYF	TGTGCCAGCAGCCTCCAACAGAGAGACGAGCAGTACTTC
TRBD1	.	TRBJ2-1	TRBV7-8	CASSLSQGNSEQFF	TGTGCCAGCAGCCTCTCACAGGGGAACTCTGAGCAGTTCTTC
TRBD2	.	TRBJ2-7	TRBV5-5	CASSLGLAGPSGDEQYF	TGTGCCAGCAGCTTGGGGCTAGCGGGACCTTCCGGGGACGAGCAGTACTTC
.	.	TRBJ1-5	TRBV18	CASSPEQSSYQPQHF	TGTGCCAGCTCACCAGAACAGAGTTCTTATCAGCCCCAGCATTTT
.	many	TRBJ2-3	TRBV7-2	CASSLMGTDTQYF	TGTGCCAGCAGCTTAATGGGCACAGATACGCAGTATTTT
.	.	TRBJ2-7	TRBV7-3	CASSWGISGEQYF	TGTGCCAGCAGTTGGGGGATTAGCGGCGAGCAGTACTTC
.	.	TRBJ2-7	TRBV4-2	CASSQDLGSGTYEQYF	TGTGCCAGCAGCCAAGATCTTGGTAGCGGAACCTACGAGCAGTACTTC
TRBD2	few	TRBJ2-7	TRBV19	CASSIASGYEQYF	TGTGCCAGTAGTATCGCTAGCGGCTACGAGCAGTACTTC
.	.	TRBJ1-2	TRBV10-3	CAAYRSDYGYTF	TGTGCCGCCTACAGGTCGGACTATGGCTACACCTTC
.	many	TRBJ2-7	TRBV11-3	CASSPGGSSYEQYF	TGTGCCAGCAGCCCCGGAGGGAGCTCCTACGAGCAGTACTTC
TRBD1	few	TRBJ1-1	TRBV18	CASSPVQGVDTEAFF	TGTGCCAGCTCACCAGTACAGGGGGTTGACACTGAAGCTTTCTTT
.	.	TRBJ1-4	TRBV7-8	CASSLPGQGTNEKLFF	TGTGCCAGCAGCCTACCCGGGCAGGGAACTAATGAAAAACTGTTTTTT
.	.	TRBJ1-1	TRBV7-2	CASSPQTGAMNTEAFF	TGTGCCAGCAGCCCCCAAACTGGGGCTATGAACACTGAAGCTTTCTTT
.	few	TRBJ2-2	TRBV5-4	CASSLSRRNTGELFF	TGTGCCAGCAGCTTGTCGCGGAGGAACACCGGGGAGCTGTTTTTT
.	few	TRBJ1-2	TRBV6-1	CASSEGAGGYTF	TGTGCCAGCAGTGAGGGGGCGGGTGGCTACACCTTC
.	.	TRBJ1-5	TRBV28	CASSLIRGNQPQHF	TGTGCCAGCAGTTTAATTCGTGGGAATCAGCCCCAGCATTTT
TRBD2	.	TRBJ2-7	TRBV7-2	CASSLAVGRPAYEQYF	TGTGCCAGCAGCTTAGCAGTCGGGAGGCCGGCCTACGAGCAGTACTTC
.	.	TRBJ1-5	TRBV7-2	CASSSAVGFGSRPQHF	TGTGCCAGCAGCTCTGCCGTAGGATTCGGGAGTCGGCCCCAGCATTTT
.	.	TRBJ2-3	TRBV7-2	CASSIGGITDTQYF	TGTGCCAGCAGCATTGGAGGAATCACAGATACGCAGTATTTT
TRBD2	.	TRBJ2-7	TRBV7-2	CASSLFPTSGSGLYEQYF	TGTGCCAGCAGCTTATTTCCGACTAGCGGGAGTGGTCTGTACGAGCAGTACTTC
.	few	TRBJ2-4	TRBV7-9	CASTPAGTADIQYF	TGTGCCAGCACCCCAGCCGGGACTGCGGACATTCAGTACTTC
.	.	TRBJ2-7	TRBV6-1	CASSERAFPRVVMREQYF	TGTGCCAGCAGTGAACGCGCGTTTCCCAGGGTAGTTATGAGGGAGCAGTACTTC
.	.	TRBJ2-5	TRBV5-1	CASSLVVNQETQYF	TGCGCCAGCAGCTTGGTGGTGAACCAAGAGACCCAGTACTTC
.	.	TRBJ1-1	TRBV6-1	CASSGRQVRNTEAFF	TGTGCCAGCAGTGGGAGACAGGTCCGGAACACTGAAGCTTTCTTT
TRBD2	.	TRBJ2-2	TRBV18	CASSLGLASGELFF	TGTGCCAGCTCACTCGGACTAGCCTCCGGGGAGCTGTTTTTT
TRBD2	.	TRBJ2-4	TRBV5-1	CASSSRPSGETKNIQYF	TGCGCCAGCAGCTCCCGGCCTAGCGGAGAAACCAAAAACATTCAGTACTTC
TRBD2	.	TRBJ2-7	TRBV4-1	CASSRSLTSGSYEQYF	TGCGCCAGCAGCCGGAGCCTGACTAGCGGGAGCTACGAGCAGTACTTC
.	.	TRBJ2-7	TRBV9	CASSVDIANEQYF	TGTGCCAGCAGCGTAGACATAGCGAACGAGCAGTACTTC
.	.	TRBJ2-3	TRBV6-6	CASSPSRGQDTQYF	TGTGCCAGCAGTCCGAGCAGGGGTCAAGATACGCAGTATTTT
.	.	TRBJ1-5	TRBV28	CASSFGGNQPQHF	TGTGCCAGCAGTTTCGGCGGTAATCAGCCCCAGCATTTT
.	.	TRBJ1-2	TRBV11-2	CASSLVGNYGYTF	TGTGCCAGCAGCTTGGTTGGGAATTATGGCTACACCTTC
.	.	TRBJ1-3	TRBV9	CASSAFGGSGNTIYF	TGTGCCAGCAGCGCTTTCGGGGGTTCCGGAAACACCATATATTTT
.	.	TRBJ1-2	TRBV10-3	CAISESSAGVRGYTF	TGTGCCATCAGTGAGTCCTCCGCGGGGGTAAGAGGCTACACCTTC
.	.	TRBJ2-7	TRBV6-5	CASSSGTLYEQYF	TGTGCCAGCAGTTCCGGGACACTCTACGAGCAGTACTTC
.	.	TRBJ1-4	TRBV19	CASSIGGVREKLFF	TGTGCCAGTAGTATCGGAGGGGTTCGTGAAAAACTGTTTTTT
.	.	TRBJ1-4	TRBV4-3	CASSQGPGGPAVKLFF	TGCGCCAGCAGCCAAGGTCCGGGGGGTCCGGCTGTAAAACTGTTTTTT
.	few	TRBJ2-4	TRBV7-2	CASSFWDLGKNIQYF	TGTGCCAGCAGCTTCTGGGATCTGGGCAAAAACATTCAGTACTTC
TRBD1	few	TRBJ2-7	TRBV5-1	CASSFSAGGSYEQYF	TGCGCCAGCAGCTTTTCGGCAGGGGGCTCCTACGAGCAGTACTTC
TRBD1	few	TRBJ2-2	TRBV29-1	CSAKTGGGPGELFF	TGCAGCGCCAAGACAGGGGGGGGCCCCGGGGAGCTGTTTTTT